The next 2 T cell receptor beta chains were all read from a single sample in a study of B cell selection in AIRE deficiency. CD4+CD127+ cells were sorted as the conventional CD4 T cells. TCRdb keeps only in-frame clones here, not all; method: immunoSEQ multiplex PCR. The table records 20,000 to 30,000 clones, roughly 96% of them present only once. The sequenced material came from CD4+CD127+ conventional T cells sorted from PBMCs. Source of these receptors: a human donor in good health.

J is TRBJ2-7 and V is TRBV6-5, with D maybe TRBD2 (5 bases). CDR1 and CDR2 from the germline V gene are MNHEY and SVGAGI. Trimming stripped 10 bases from V and 3 bases from J, with 13 bases between. The CDR3 sequence is 12 residues long. The CDR3, as DNA: TGTGCCACCTCCCGGAGGCACTACGAGCAGTACTTC. Its translation: CATSRRHYEQYF.

This chain uses TRBV6-1 with TRBJ2-7; tentatively, D is TRBD2 (6 bases). Trimming took 0 bases from V and 0 from J, leaving 12 bases between them. The germline V gene has CDR1 MNHNS and CDR2 SASEGT. The CDR3 is made up of 16 amino acids. The CDR3: CASSEARAGISYEQYF. CDR3 DNA: TGTGCCAGCAGTGAAGCGCGAGCGGGCATCTCCTACGAGCAGTACTTC.